These T cell receptor beta chains were read from a single sample in a study of blood T cell repertoires in COVID-19. The assay was immunoSEQ multiplex PCR, and TCRdb's table has in-frame clones only and misses some. The sample has over 95,000 clones, roughly 81% seen once. Sequenced sample: peripheral blood. All receptors come from a man aged 35 to 55 with acute or convalescent COVID-19. Each CDR3 is given with its conserved first and last residue. The order of the fields is CDR3 protein, CDR3 DNA, D gene, clone size, V gene, J gene. D genes are given only for firm matches. Rows may omit the clone size; those that give it use once, few, many or a size class.

CDR3: CASSQESGGNYNEQFF
DNA: TGCGCCAGCAGCCAAGAAAGCGGGGGGAACTACAATGAGCAGTTCTTC
D: TRBD2
size: .
V: TRBV4-1
J: TRBJ2-1

CDR3: CASSYQGTTEAFF
DNA: TGTGCCAGCAGTTACCAGGGTACCACTGAAGCTTTCTTT
D: .
size: .
V: TRBV6-5
J: TRBJ1-1

CDR3: CASSSHGLRTDTQYF
DNA: TGTGCCAGCAGCTCACACGGACTGCGCACAGATACGCAGTATTTT
D: .
size: .
V: TRBV7-3
J: TRBJ2-3

CDR3: CASTEGESYNSPLHF
DNA: TGTGCCAGCACGGAAGGGGAATCCTATAATTCACCCCTCCACTTT
D: .
size: .
V: TRBV21-1
J: TRBJ1-6

CDR3: CASSFSGEGSNGYTF
DNA: TGTGCCAGCAGCTTCTCAGGGGAGGGGTCAAATGGCTACACCTTC
D: .
size: .
V: TRBV7-8
J: TRBJ1-2

CDR3: CASSLGQVNTEAFF
DNA: TGTGCCAGTAGTCTAGGACAGGTGAACACTGAAGCTTTCTTT
D: TRBD1
size: .
V: TRBV19
J: TRBJ1-1

CDR3: CATSESVGGREYTGSPPNEQFF
DNA: TGTGCCACCAGTGAGAGTGTGGGGGGGCGTGAGTATACTGGCAGCCCGCCCAATGAGCAGTTCTTC
D: .
size: .
V: TRBV24-1
J: TRBJ2-1

CDR3: CASSPETGSSYEQYF
DNA: TGTGCCAGCAGCCCTGAGACAGGGAGCTCCTACGAGCAGTACTTC
D: TRBD1
size: .
V: TRBV14
J: TRBJ2-7

CDR3: CASSVQGSAYGYTF
DNA: TGTGCCAGCTCAGTTCAGGGTTCGGCCTACGGCTACACCTTC
D: .
size: once
V: TRBV18
J: TRBJ1-2

CDR3: CASSENIGGVDEQYF
DNA: TGTGCCAGCAGTGAAAATATAGGGGGGGTGGACGAGCAGTACTTC
D: .
size: .
V: TRBV6-1
J: TRBJ2-7

CDR3: CASTTPGQGYSPLHF
DNA: TGTGCCAGTACCACTCCGGGACAGGGGTACTCACCCCTCCACTTT
D: TRBD1
size: .
V: TRBV19
J: TRBJ1-6

CDR3: CATSDSARGRAFF
DNA: TGTGCCACCAGTGATTCTGCCAGGGGGCGAGCTTTCTTT
D: TRBD1
size: .
V: TRBV24-1
J: TRBJ1-1

CDR3: CASSLETGPYEQYF
DNA: TGTGCCAGCAGCTTAGAAACAGGTCCTTACGAGCAGTACTTC
D: .
size: .
V: TRBV11-2
J: TRBJ2-7

CDR3: CASSVSTDYEQYF
DNA: TGTGCCAGCAGCGTCTCTACAGACTACGAGCAGTACTTC
D: .
size: .
V: TRBV9
J: TRBJ2-7

CDR3: CASSYLQGMNTEAFF
DNA: TGTGCCAGCAGTTACCTACAGGGAATGAACACTGAAGCTTTCTTT
D: .
size: .
V: TRBV6-2/TRBV6-3
J: TRBJ1-1

CDR3: CASSLGSGGASYEQYF
DNA: TGTGCCAGCAGCTTAGGGAGCGGGGGAGCCTCCTACGAGCAGTACTTC
D: TRBD2
size: .
V: TRBV7-9
J: TRBJ2-7

CDR3: CASSLGTEQETQYF
DNA: TGTGCCAGCTCACTCGGGACAGAGCAAGAGACCCAGTACTTC
D: TRBD1
size: few
V: TRBV18
J: TRBJ2-5

CDR3: CASKIQVNTGELFF
DNA: TGCGCCAGCAAGATACAGGTGAACACCGGGGAGCTGTTTTTT
D: .
size: .
V: TRBV4-1
J: TRBJ2-2

CDR3: CASSELGAGTDTQYF
DNA: TGTGCCAGCAGCGAGCTAGGGGCCGGCACAGATACGCAGTATTTT
D: .
size: .
V: TRBV9
J: TRBJ2-3

CDR3: CATSRERLAGGQYEQYF
DNA: TGTGCCACCAGCAGAGAACGACTAGCGGGGGGTCAATACGAGCAGTACTTC
D: TRBD2
size: few
V: TRBV15
J: TRBJ2-7

CDR3: CASSRTPTGGGADTQYF
DNA: TGCGCCAGCAGCCGAACCCCTACAGGGGGCGGGGCAGATACGCAGTATTTT
D: TRBD1
size: once
V: TRBV4-1
J: TRBJ2-3

CDR3: CASSLFLDYYTGELFF
DNA: TGTGCCAGCAGCTTATTCCTGGACTACTACACCGGGGAGCTGTTTTTT
D: .
size: once
V: TRBV7-2
J: TRBJ2-2

CDR3: CASSKEVGRDFSGNTIYF
DNA: TGTGCCAGCAGCAAAGAGGTAGGCAGGGACTTCTCTGGAAACACCATATATTTT
D: .
size: .
V: TRBV21-1
J: TRBJ1-3

CDR3: CATSDAGPRVVGTGELFF
DNA: TGTGCCACCAGTGATGCCGGACCGAGGGTAGTAGGGACCGGGGAGCTGTTTTTT
D: .
size: .
V: TRBV24-1
J: TRBJ2-2